The sequence of this T cell receptor beta chain was determined in a study of T cell changes during pregnancy in multiple sclerosis. Here immunoSEQ multiplex PCR was the method, and the copy in TCRdb shows in-frame clones only, minus some. Seen here are 69,000 or so clones, 91% observed once, and the top ten hold around 0.27%. This CDR3 has 14 residues. From germline, CDR1 is SGHDT and CDR2 YYEEEE. V was cut by 4 bases and J by 4 bases, with 13 bases left in between. This clonotype originated in a female donor in good health, enrolled as a control in a pregnancy study. The specimen comprised CD4+ T cells from peripheral blood mononuclear cells, sampled in the third trimester of pregnancy. The rearrangement links TRBV5-6 to TRBJ2-3; D is perhaps TRBD2 (6 bases). The CDR3 reads CASSLGGAADTQYF. The CDR3 DNA is TGTGCCAGCAGCCTTGGCGGGGCGGCAGATACGCAGTATTTT.